This T cell receptor (beta chain) was captured by sequencing in a study of response to subunit inactivated influenza vaccine. This clonotype appeared many times. The antigen is not known. TCRdb reanalysed the RT-PCR reads using MiXCR and keeps one entry per CDR3 protein. The sample shows 500,000 or so distinct CDR3 sequences, 16% of them seen only once. Findings of the study overall: There was a suggestion from the authors that each seasonal influenza vaccination recruits few new T cells.

The CDR3 covers 16 residues. Germline CDR1 and CDR2: DFQATT and SNEGSKA (reference sequence). The junction had 11 bases not matched to a gene; V was cut back by 3 bases and J by 2 bases. V is TRBV20-1 and J is TRBJ1-2; 8 nucleotides agree with TRBD1. The TCR comes from a man between 50 and 70 years old who received an inactivated influenza vaccine. Sequenced material: CD4+ T cells sorted from PBMCs, taken less than 25 months after vaccination. CDR3: CSASGGSRGRNYGYTF. CDR3 nucleotides: TGCAGTGCTAGTGGCGGATCCAGGGGGCGAAACTATGGCTACACCTTC.